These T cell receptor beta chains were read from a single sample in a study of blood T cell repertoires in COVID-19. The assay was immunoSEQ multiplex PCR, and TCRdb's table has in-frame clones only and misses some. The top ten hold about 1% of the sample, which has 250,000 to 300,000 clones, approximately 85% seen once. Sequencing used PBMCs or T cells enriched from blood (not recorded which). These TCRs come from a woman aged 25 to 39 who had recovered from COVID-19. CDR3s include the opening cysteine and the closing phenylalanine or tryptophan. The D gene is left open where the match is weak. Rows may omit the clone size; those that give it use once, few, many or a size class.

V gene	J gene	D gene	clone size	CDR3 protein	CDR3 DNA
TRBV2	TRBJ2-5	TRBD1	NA	CASSGTGETQYF	TGTGCCAGCAGTGGGACAGGAGAGACCCAGTACTTC
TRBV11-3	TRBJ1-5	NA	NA	CASSLRGGQPQHF	TGTGCCAGCAGCTTAAGAGGGGGACAGCCCCAGCATTTT
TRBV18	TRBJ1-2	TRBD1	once	CASSPGQGGYGYTF	TGTGCCAGCTCACCGGGACAGGGGGGCTATGGCTACACCTTC
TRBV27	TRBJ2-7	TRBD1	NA	CASSPDRGRTYEQYF	TGTGCCAGCAGTCCAGACAGGGGGCGAACCTACGAGCAGTACTTC
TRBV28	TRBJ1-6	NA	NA	CASSLQGYNSPLHF	TGTGCCAGCAGTTTGCAGGGCTATAATTCACCCCTCCACTTT
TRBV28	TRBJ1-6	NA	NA	CASSNRLFESPLHF	TGTGCCAGCAGTAACAGGCTATTTGAGTCACCCCTCCACTTT
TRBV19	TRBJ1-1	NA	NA	CASSTTVRGTEAFF	TGTGCCAGTAGTACGACGGTCCGGGGCACTGAAGCTTTCTTT
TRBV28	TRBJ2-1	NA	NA	CASSTHVHGEQFF	TGTGCCAGCAGTACCCATGTACACGGGGAGCAGTTCTTC
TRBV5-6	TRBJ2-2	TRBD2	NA	CASSLGPAGGTGELFF	TGTGCCAGCAGCTTGGGTCCAGCGGGGGGGACCGGGGAGCTGTTTTTT
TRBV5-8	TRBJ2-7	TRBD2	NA	CASSHDGLAGAYEQYF	TGTGCCAGCAGCCATGACGGACTAGCGGGAGCGTACGAGCAGTACTTC
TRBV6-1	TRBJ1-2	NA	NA	CASSEMRIPSFGYTF	TGTGCCAGCAGTGAAATGAGAATCCCCTCTTTTGGCTACACCTTC
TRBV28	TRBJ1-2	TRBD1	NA	CASSGTGTPLYGYTF	TGTGCCAGTTCCGGGACAGGGACTCCCCTATATGGCTACACCTTC
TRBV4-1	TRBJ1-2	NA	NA	CASSQVYRERGYTF	TGCGCCAGCAGCCAAGTCTACAGGGAGAGGGGCTACACCTTC
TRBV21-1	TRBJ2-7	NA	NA	CASSKETGNYEQYF	TGTGCCAGCAGCAAAGAGACAGGGAACTACGAGCAGTACTTC
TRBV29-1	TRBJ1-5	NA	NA	CSVVGGRSPTGMSNQPQHF	TGCAGCGTGGTTGGGGGTCGATCCCCAACAGGGATGAGCAATCAGCCCCAGCATTTT
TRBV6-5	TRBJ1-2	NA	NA	CASTMTGLNYGYTF	TGTGCCAGCACTATGACGGGACTTAACTATGGCTACACCTTC
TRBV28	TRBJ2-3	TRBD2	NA	CASKVSGMAGGRSTDTQYF	TGTGCCAGCAAAGTGAGCGGGATGGCTGGAGGGAGAAGCACAGATACGCAGTATTTT
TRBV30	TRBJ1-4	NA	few	CAWSGVTGEKLFF	TGTGCCTGGTCCGGTGTAACGGGTGAAAAACTGTTTTTT
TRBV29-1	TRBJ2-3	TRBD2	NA	CSVQGLATDTQYF	TGCAGCGTTCAGGGACTAGCTACAGATACGCAGTATTTT
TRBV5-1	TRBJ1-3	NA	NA	CASSPARTARNTIYF	TGCGCCAGCAGCCCCGCCCGGACAGCGAGAAACACCATATATTTT
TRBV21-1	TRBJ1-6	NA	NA	CASSPARPTYNSPLHF	TGTGCCAGCAGCCCAGCCAGGCCTACCTATAATTCACCCCTCCACTTT
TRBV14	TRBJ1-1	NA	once	CASSQAGGAFF	TGTGCCAGCAGCCAAGCAGGAGGAGCTTTCTTT
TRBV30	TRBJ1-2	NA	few	CAWRSRAGGYTF	TGTGCCTGGAGATCGCGGGCGGGGGGCTACACCTTC
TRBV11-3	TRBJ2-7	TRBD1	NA	CASSAWDRETYEQYF	TGTGCCAGCAGCGCGTGGGACAGGGAGACCTACGAGCAGTACTTC
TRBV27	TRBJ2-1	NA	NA	CASSSRWTDHNEQFF	TGTGCCAGCAGTTCCAGATGGACAGATCACAATGAGCAGTTCTTC
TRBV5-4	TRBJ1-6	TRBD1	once	CASSYTGGNSPLHF	TGTGCCAGCAGCTACACAGGGGGGAATTCACCCCTCCACTTT
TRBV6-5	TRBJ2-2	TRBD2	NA	CASSYVAGVWTGELFF	TGTGCCAGCAGTTACGTAGCGGGGGTTTGGACCGGGGAGCTGTTTTTT